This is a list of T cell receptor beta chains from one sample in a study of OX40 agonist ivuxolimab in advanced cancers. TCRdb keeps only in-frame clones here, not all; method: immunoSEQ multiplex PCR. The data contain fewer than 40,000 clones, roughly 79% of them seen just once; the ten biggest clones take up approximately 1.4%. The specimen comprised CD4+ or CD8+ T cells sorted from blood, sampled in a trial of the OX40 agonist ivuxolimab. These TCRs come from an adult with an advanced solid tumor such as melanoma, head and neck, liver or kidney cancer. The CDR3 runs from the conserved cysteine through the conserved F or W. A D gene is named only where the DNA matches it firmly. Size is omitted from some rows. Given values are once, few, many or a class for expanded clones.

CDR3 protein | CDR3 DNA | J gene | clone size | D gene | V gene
CAWSLRDTEAFF | TGTGCCTGGAGTCTGAGGGACACTGAAGCTTTCTTT | TRBJ1-1 | few | NA | TRBV30
CATSRDGTVNEKLFF | TGTGCCACCAGCAGAGATGGGACAGTTAATGAAAAACTGTTTTTT | TRBJ1-4 | NA | TRBD1 | TRBV15
CAWSPQGNTEAFF | TGTGCCTGGAGCCCGCAGGGCAACACTGAAGCTTTCTTT | TRBJ1-1 | few | NA | TRBV30
CASRREGALGKLFF | TGTGCCAGCAGAAGAGAAGGTGCTCTTGGAAAACTGTTTTTT | TRBJ1-4 | NA | NA | TRBV28
CASSTLAGVPHEQFF | TGTGCCAGCTCAACCCTAGCGGGAGTCCCCCATGAGCAGTTCTTC | TRBJ2-1 | NA | TRBD2 | TRBV18
CASSESHSSDTQYF | TGTGCCAGCAGTGAATCCCACAGCTCAGATACGCAGTATTTT | TRBJ2-3 | NA | NA | TRBV6-1
CSAGQRGGYTF | TGCAGTGCTGGGCAACGGGGTGGCTACACCTTC | TRBJ1-2 | NA | NA | TRBV20-1
CASSYKAAYPYEQYF | TGTGCCAGCAGCTACAAGGCAGCTTATCCCTACGAGCAGTACTTC | TRBJ2-7 | NA | NA | TRBV7-8
CASSQGGGGNEQFF | TGCGCCAGCAGCCAAGGGGGAGGCGGGAATGAGCAGTTCTTC | TRBJ2-1 | NA | NA | TRBV4-1
CASSEGDWVSGYTF | TGTGCCAGCAGTGAAGGTGACTGGGTATCGGGCTACACCTTC | TRBJ1-2 | once | NA | TRBV2
CASRDLAIPYEQYF | TGTGCCTCCCGCGACCTAGCAATCCCCTACGAGCAGTACTTC | TRBJ2-7 | NA | NA | TRBV10-3
CARSLVWGLDKNIQYF | TGTGCCAGAAGCTTAGTTTGGGGGCTGGACAAAAACATTCAGTACTTC | TRBJ2-4 | NA | NA | TRBV7-5
CASSGRVYTF | TGTGCCAGCAGCGGCAGGGTCTACACCTTC | TRBJ1-2 | NA | NA | TRBV9